A single sample gave rise to the 23 T cell receptor beta chains below, sequenced in a study of cytomegalovirus exposure and HLA in healthy donors. The primer mix had 60 Vbeta and 13 Jbeta primers. Repertoires were generated with immunoSEQ multiplex PCR, while TCRdb's copy carries only in-frame clones and drops some. The repertoire includes 150,000 or so clones, roughly 80% of them detected once, and under 3% sits in the top ten. Sequences were obtained from PBMCs. The receptors were sampled from a man between 35 and 55 years old in good health and CMV-seropositive.

In regard to this clone: Mismatch with germline at one junction end may stem from a read error. The rearrangement uses TRBV7-9 and TRBJ2-5; D is perhaps TRBD1 (6 bases). CDR1 and CDR2 from the germline V gene are SEHNR and FQNEAQ (reference sequence). CDR3 size: 14 residues. Written as DNA, the CDR3 is TGTTCCAGCAGCTTAGTGACAGGAGGAGAGACCCAGTACTTC. This sequence encodes CSSSLVTGGETQYF. The full variable domain, rest sourced from reference TRBV7-9 and TRBJ2-5, is DTGVSQNPRHKITKRGQNVTFRCDPISEHNRLYWYRQTLGQGPEFLTYFQNEAQLEKSRLLSDRFSAERPKGSFSTLEIQRTEQGDSAMYLCSSSLVTGGETQYFGPGTRLLVL.

The rearrangement joins TRBV30 to TRBJ1-5; TRBD1 might be the D (6 bases). This CDR3 is built from 12 residues. CDR1 and CDR2 from the germline V gene are GTSNPN and SVGIG (reference sequence). V gave up 4 bases and J gave up 4 bases, with 8 bases separating them. The CDR3 DNA reads as TGTGCCTGGAACAGGGTGAATCAGCCCCAGCATTTT. This translates into CAWNRVNQPQHF.

This clone was counted a single time. V and J are TRBV6-5 and TRBJ1-1; D gene ambiguous. In germline, CDR1 is MNHEY, CDR2 SVGAGI. This CDR3 has 12 residues. Trimming stripped 6 bases from V and 4 bases from J, with 9 bases between. The CDR3 DNA reads TGTGCCAGCAGCCGTAGTTCCACTGAAGCTTTCTTT. Residues: CASSRSSTEAFF.

The chain is built from TRBV7-7 and TRBJ1-3; no firm D call. Trimming stripped 4 bases from V and 4 bases from J, with 14 bases between. CDR3 length: 15 residues. Per the germline V gene, CDR1 is SSHAT and CDR2 is FNYEAQ (reference sequence). CDR3 loop: CASSWERRGGNTIYF. DNA of the CDR3: TGTGCCAGCAGCTGGGAACGGCGGGGAGGAAACACCATATATTTT.

The chain carries TRBV6-1 and TRBJ2-1; TRBD2 matches 14 bases. The CDR3 has 18 residues. Germline V gene lookup returns CDR1 MNHNS and CDR2 SASEGT. After removal of 3 bases from V and 8 bases from J, the junction contained 12 bases not matched to a gene. The CDR3 DNA is TGTGCCAGCAGTGATGTGACTAGCGGGAGGGCCGGCGGCGATGAGCAGTTCTTC. Encoded protein: CASSDVTSGRAGGDEQFF.

The chain is built from TRBV29-1 and TRBJ2-5, with D possibly matching TRBD2 (5 bases). Looked up from germline, CDR1 is SQVTM and CDR2 is ANQGSEA. Trimming shortened V by 5 bases and J by 4 bases, and 11 bases separated the two germline ends. There are 12 residues in the CDR3. CDR3 coding DNA: TGCAGCGTTCAATTAGCGAGAGAGACCCAGTACTTC. It specifies CSVQLARETQYF.

The chain joins TRBV15 to TRBJ1-4; TRBD1 matches at 7 bases. The CDR3 extends over 14 amino acids. The V gene's germline CDR1 is LNHNV and CDR2 YYDKDF (reference sequence). Trimming cost V 5 bases and J 3 bases; bases outside gene matches: 3. The CDR3 DNA is TGTGCCACCAGCCGGGACAGACCTAATGAAAAACTGTTTTTT. Translated, it gives CATSRDRPNEKLFF.

This clone was seen a few times. This chain links TRBV29-1 with TRBJ2-2; 9 bases are a match to TRBD1. The ends lost 4 bases at V and 3 bases at J; junction bases unmatched: 12. CDR3 length equals 17 residues. Germline values: CDR1 SQVTM, CDR2 ANQGSEA. Here the CDR3 reads CSVAIPPGTGYTGELFF. The CDR3 DNA reads TGCAGCGTTGCTATCCCCCCCGGGACAGGGTACACCGGGGAGCTGTTTTTT.

The rearrangement joins TRBV5-4 to TRBJ2-3; 11 bases align to TRBD2. Germline trimming cut 4 bases from V and 0 bases from J; bases unmatched to any gene: 10. Germline CDR1 is SGHNT and CDR2 is YYREEE (reference sequence). The CDR3 length is 18 residues. CDR3 protein: CASSKPGLAEISTDTQYF. The CDR3 nucleotides read TGTGCCAGCAGCAAACCGGGACTAGCGGAAATTAGCACAGATACGCAGTATTTT.

This chain uses TRBV30 with TRBJ1-1; D remains ambiguous. In germline, CDR1 is GTSNPN, CDR2 SVGIG (reference sequence). The CDR3 loop spans 13 amino acids. Between the trimmed V and J ends, which lost 0 bases and 5 bases, there was a span of 10 bases. The CDR3 here is CAWSVILSTEAFF. CDR3 nucleotides: TGTGCCTGGAGTGTAATTTTGTCGACTGAAGCTTTCTTT.

Concerning this clone: The same CDR3 is also encoded by other DNA sequences in this sample. The chain employs TRBV7-9 and TRBJ2-1; a possible D gene is TRBD2 (6 bases). V was pared by 1 base and J by 4 bases, with 11 bases between. From germline, CDR1 is SEHNR and CDR2 FQNEAQ (reference sequence). The CDR3 is 15 residues long. The CDR3 spells CASSLGLSGYNEQFF. The CDR3, as DNA: TGTGCCAGCAGCTTAGGTCTAAGCGGGTACAATGAGCAGTTCTTC.

The rearrangement joins TRBV9 to TRBJ2-1; 9 bases line up with TRBD2. The V gene's germline CDR1 is SGDLS and CDR2 YYNGEE. The junction had 15 bases not matched to a gene; V was cut back by 0 bases and J by 8 bases. The CDR3 has 18 residues. In DNA, the CDR3 is TGTGCCAGCAGCGTAGTGGCGGGAGGGCCGTTAGAATTCTATGAGCAGTTCTTC. Translated, it gives CASSVVAGGPLEFYEQFF.

V gene TRBV5-6 combines with J gene TRBJ2-1, with 12 bases lining up with TRBD2. Trimming took 4 bases from V and 2 from J; bases not matched to a gene: 7. This CDR3 comprises 17 residues. Germline V gives CDR1 SGHDT, CDR2 YYEEEE. The CDR3 is CASSLSWTSGTYNEQFF. The CDR3 DNA reads as TGTGCCAGCAGCCTCTCATGGACTAGCGGGACCTACAATGAGCAGTTCTTC.

This sequence joins TRBV5-1 and TRBJ2-7; D is possibly TRBD1 (5 bases). V lost 2 bases and J lost 2, with 14 bases in between. The CDR3 has 15 amino acids. Germline V gene data show CDR1 as SGHRS and CDR2 as YFSETQ. The CDR3 DNA reads as TGCGCCAGCAGCTTTAAGGGGATGTTACCCTACGAGCAGTACTTC. As protein: CASSFKGMLPYEQYF.

The chain has TRBV21-1 and TRBJ2-3; TRBD2, the table's D call, was not compared with the DNA. TRBV21-1 is termed a pseudogene. CDR3 size: 22 residues. The CDR3 is CAGSKVDSGRALQGNGTDTQYF. The CDR3 DNA reads as TGTGCCGGCAGCAAAGTGGATAGCGGGAGGGCCTTACAGGGAAATGGCACAGATACGCAGTATTTT.

The V and J genes are TRBV11-2 and TRBJ1-4; TRBD1 aligns across 7 bases. Per the germline V gene, CDR1 is SGHAT and CDR2 is FQNNGV. Unmatched junction bases numbered 11, after V lost 5 bases and J lost 8 bases. This CDR3 is built from 15 residues. The CDR3 bases are TGTGCCAGCAGCCGAGGCGGGACACAGGGGGAAAAACTGTTTTTT. As protein: CASSRGGTQGEKLFF.

The rearrangement uses TRBV4-2 and TRBJ1-1; 10 nucleotides match TRBD1. Trimming cost V 0 bases and J 1 base; bases outside gene matches: 5. CDR3 length: 17 amino acids. CDR1 and CDR2 (germline): LGHNA, YNFKEQ. CDR3 residues: CASSQESRTGGNTEAFF. The CDR3 region has the DNA TGTGCCAGCAGCCAAGAAAGTCGGACAGGGGGGAACACTGAAGCTTTCTTT.

The rearrangement links TRBV5-1 to TRBJ2-7, with D tentatively TRBD1 (6 bases). Germline lookup yields CDR1 SGHRS and CDR2 YFSETQ. V was trimmed by 5 bases and J by 3 bases, leaving 12 bases between them. The CDR3 totals 13 residues. This chain's CDR3 is CASRPGTHYEQYF. In DNA, the CDR3 is TGCGCCAGCAGGCCCGGGACACACTACGAGCAGTACTTC.

This clone occurred a few times. The CDR3 loop reads CASSNLGNYYEQYF. As DNA, the CDR3 is TGTGCCAGTAGTAATTTAGGCAACTACTACGAGCAGTACTTC. The chain joins TRBV19 to TRBJ2-7; D unclear. Germline values: CDR1 LNHDA, CDR2 SQIVND (reference sequence). The CDR3 has 14 residues. Trimming stripped 4 bases from V and 3 bases from J, with 13 bases between.

The J gene is TRBJ2-2, the V gene TRBV2; TRBD1 might be the D (5 bases). The CDR3 extends over 14 amino acids. Germline-derived CDR1 and CDR2 are SNHLY and FYNNEI. The V and J ends lost 6 bases and 1 base respectively, with 9 bases between them. The CDR3 DNA reads TGTGCCAGCAGAGCCGGACAGAACACCGGGGAGCTGTTTTTT. It specifies CASRAGQNTGELFF.

J is TRBJ2-7 and V is TRBV10-2; D is possibly TRBD2 (5 bases). Trimming pared 1 base from V and 2 bases from J, leaving 9 bases between. This CDR3 is built from 14 residues. The germline CDR1 and CDR2 sequences are WSHSY and SAAADI. CDR3 protein: CASSEWTSPYEQYF. The CDR3 bases are TGCGCCAGCAGTGAGTGGACTTCACCCTACGAGCAGTACTTC.

The V gene is TRBV5-1, the J gene TRBJ1-2; no reliable D call. This CDR3 region has 15 residues. Germline V gene lookup returns CDR1 SGHRS and CDR2 YFSETQ. V was cut by 4 bases and J by 1 base, with 14 bases left in between. The CDR3 protein is CASSPPFKSNYGYTF. CDR3 sequence (DNA): TGCGCCAGCAGCCCGCCGTTCAAGAGTAACTATGGCTACACCTTC.

This clone was recorded only once. CDR3 loop: CASSLEGDYDNEQFF. The CDR3 DNA sequence: TGTGCCAGCAGCTTAGAGGGGGACTACGACAATGAGCAGTTCTTC. The chain couples TRBV11-3 to TRBJ2-1, with 7 bases lining up with TRBD2. With 0 bases clipped from V and 5 bases from J, the junction kept 4 bases outside the gene matches. Germline loops: CDR1 SGHNT, CDR2 YENEEA. The CDR3 has 15 amino acids.